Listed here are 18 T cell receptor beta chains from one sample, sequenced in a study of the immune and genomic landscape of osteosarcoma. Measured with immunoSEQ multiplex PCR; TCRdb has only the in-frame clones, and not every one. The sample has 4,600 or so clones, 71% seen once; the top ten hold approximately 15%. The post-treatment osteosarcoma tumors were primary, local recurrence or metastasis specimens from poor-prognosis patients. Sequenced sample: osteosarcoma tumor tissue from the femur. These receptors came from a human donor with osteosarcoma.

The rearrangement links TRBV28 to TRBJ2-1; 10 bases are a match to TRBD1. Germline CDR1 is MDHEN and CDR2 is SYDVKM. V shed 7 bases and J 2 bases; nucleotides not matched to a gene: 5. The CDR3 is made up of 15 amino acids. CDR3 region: CASTRQGATYNEQFF. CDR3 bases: TGTGCCAGCACCCGACAGGGGGCAACCTACAATGAGCAGTTCTTC.

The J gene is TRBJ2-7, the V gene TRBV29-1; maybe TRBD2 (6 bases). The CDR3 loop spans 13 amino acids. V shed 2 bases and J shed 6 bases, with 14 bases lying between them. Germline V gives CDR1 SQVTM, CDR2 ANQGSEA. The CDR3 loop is CSVEWNLGSEQYF. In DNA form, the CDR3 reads TGCAGCGTTGAATGGAACCTCGGGAGCGAGCAGTACTTC.

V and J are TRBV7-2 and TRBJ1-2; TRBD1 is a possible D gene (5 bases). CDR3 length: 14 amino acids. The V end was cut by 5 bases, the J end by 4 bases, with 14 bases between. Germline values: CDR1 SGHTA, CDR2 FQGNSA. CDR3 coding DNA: TGTGCCAGCAGCCCCACTCCAGGGACCTATGGCTACACCTTC. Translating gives CASSPTPGTYGYTF.

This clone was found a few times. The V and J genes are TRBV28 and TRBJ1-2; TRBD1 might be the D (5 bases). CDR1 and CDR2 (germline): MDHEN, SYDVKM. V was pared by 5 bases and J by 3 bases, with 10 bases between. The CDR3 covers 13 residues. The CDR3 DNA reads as TGTGCCAGCAGTGGGGGGATCTACTATGGCTACACCTTC. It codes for CASSGGIYYGYTF.

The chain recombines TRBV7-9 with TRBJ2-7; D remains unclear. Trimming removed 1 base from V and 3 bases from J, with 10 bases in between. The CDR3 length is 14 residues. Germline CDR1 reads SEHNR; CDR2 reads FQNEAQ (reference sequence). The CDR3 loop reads CASSLEASYYEQYF. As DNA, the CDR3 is TGTGCCAGCAGCTTAGAGGCCAGCTACTACGAGCAGTACTTC.

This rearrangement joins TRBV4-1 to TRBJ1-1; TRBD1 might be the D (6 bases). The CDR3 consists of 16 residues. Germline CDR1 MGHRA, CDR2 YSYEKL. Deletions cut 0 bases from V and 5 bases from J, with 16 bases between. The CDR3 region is CASSQDQQGGRTEAFF. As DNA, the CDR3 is TGCGCCAGCAGCCAAGATCAACAGGGTGGTAGAACTGAAGCTTTCTTT.

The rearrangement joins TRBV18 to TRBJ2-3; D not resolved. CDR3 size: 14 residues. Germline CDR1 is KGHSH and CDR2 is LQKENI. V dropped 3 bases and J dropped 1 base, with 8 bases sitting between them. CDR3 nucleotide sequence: TGTGCCAGCTCACCTTCAGGAGGCACAGATACGCAGTATTTT. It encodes CASSPSGGTDTQYF.

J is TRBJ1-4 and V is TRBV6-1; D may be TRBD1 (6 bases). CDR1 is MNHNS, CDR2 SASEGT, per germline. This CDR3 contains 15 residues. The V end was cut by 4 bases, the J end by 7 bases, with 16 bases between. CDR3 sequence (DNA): TGTGCCAGCAGTGGGCAGGGGAGAACGGCTGAAAAACTGTTTTTT. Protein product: CASSGQGRTAEKLFF.

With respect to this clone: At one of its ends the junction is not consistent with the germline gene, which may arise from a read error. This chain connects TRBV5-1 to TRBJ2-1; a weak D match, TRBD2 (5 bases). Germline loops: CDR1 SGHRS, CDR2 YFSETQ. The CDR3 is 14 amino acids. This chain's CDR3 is CVSSLELVGNEQFF. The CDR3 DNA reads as TGCGTCAGCAGCTTGGAACTAGTGGGCAATGAGCAGTTCTTC.

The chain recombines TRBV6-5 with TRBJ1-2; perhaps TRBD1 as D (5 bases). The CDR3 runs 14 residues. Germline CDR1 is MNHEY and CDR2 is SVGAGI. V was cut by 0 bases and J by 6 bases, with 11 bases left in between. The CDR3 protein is CASSYSGTLDGYTF. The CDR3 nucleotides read TGTGCCAGCAGTTACTCCGGGACGTTGGATGGCTACACCTTC.

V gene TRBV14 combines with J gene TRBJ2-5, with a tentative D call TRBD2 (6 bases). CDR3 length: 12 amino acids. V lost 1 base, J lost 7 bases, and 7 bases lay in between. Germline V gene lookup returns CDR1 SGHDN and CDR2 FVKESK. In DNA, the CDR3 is TGTGCCAGCAGCCAAGGGGGGGTGACCCAGTACTTC. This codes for CASSQGGVTQYF.

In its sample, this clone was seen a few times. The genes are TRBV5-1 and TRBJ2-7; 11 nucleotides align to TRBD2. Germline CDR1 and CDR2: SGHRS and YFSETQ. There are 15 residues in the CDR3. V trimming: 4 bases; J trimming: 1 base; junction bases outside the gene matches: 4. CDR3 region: CASSTGTSGSYEQYF. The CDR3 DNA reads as TGCGCCAGCAGCACAGGGACTAGCGGATCCTACGAGCAGTACTTC.

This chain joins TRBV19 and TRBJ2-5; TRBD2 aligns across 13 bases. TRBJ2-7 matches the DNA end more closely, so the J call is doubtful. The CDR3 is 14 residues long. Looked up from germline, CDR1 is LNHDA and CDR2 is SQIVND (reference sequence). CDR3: CASSMRTSGSEQYF. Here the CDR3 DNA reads TGTGCCAGTAGTATGAGGACTAGCGGGAGCGAGCAGTACTTC.

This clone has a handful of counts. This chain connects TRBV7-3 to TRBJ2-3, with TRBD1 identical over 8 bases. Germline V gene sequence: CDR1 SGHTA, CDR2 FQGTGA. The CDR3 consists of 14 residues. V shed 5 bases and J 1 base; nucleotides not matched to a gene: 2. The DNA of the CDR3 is TGTGCCAGCAGCCCGGGACAGGGCACAGATACGCAGTATTTT. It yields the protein CASSPGQGTDTQYF. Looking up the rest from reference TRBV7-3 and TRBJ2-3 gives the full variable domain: GAGVSQTPSNKVTEKGKYVELRCDPISGHTALYWYRQSLGQGPEFLIYFQGTGAADDSGLPNDRFFAVRPEGSVSTLKIQRTERGDSAVYLCASSPGQGTDTQYFGPGTRLTVL.

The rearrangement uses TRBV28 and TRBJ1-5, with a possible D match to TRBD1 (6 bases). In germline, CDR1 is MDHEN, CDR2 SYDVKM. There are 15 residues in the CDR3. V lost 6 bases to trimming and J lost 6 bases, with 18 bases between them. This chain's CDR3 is CASSPSDRTGQPQHF. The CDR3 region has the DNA TGTGCCAGCAGCCCTTCCGACAGGACTGGTCAGCCCCAGCATTTT. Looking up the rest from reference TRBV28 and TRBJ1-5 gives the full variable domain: DVKVTQSSRYLVKRTGEKVFLECVQDMDHENMFWYRQDPGLGLRLIYFSYDVKMKEKGDIPEGYSVSREKKERFSLILESASTNQTSMYLCASSPSDRTGQPQHFGDGTRLSIL.

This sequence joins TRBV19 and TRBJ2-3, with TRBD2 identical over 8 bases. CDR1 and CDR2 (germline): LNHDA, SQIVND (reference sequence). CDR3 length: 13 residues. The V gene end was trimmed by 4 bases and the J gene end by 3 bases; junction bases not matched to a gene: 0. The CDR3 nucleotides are TGTGCCAGTAGTAGCGGGAGGACAGATACGCAGTATTTT. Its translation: CASSSGRTDTQYF.

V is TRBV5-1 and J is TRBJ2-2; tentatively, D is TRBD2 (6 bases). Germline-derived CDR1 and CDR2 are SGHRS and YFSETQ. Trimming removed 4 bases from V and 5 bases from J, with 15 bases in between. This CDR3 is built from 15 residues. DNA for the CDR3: TGCGCCAGCAGCAACGGGACTGGAAGAACCGGGGAGCTGTTTTTT. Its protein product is CASSNGTGRTGELFF.

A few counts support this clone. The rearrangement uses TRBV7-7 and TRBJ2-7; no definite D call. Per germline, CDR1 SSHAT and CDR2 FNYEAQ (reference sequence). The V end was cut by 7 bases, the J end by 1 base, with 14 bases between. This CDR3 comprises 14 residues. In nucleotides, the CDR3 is TGTGCCAGCATCTCGTTGGGTAAATCCTACGAGCAGTACTTC. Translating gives CASISLGKSYEQYF.